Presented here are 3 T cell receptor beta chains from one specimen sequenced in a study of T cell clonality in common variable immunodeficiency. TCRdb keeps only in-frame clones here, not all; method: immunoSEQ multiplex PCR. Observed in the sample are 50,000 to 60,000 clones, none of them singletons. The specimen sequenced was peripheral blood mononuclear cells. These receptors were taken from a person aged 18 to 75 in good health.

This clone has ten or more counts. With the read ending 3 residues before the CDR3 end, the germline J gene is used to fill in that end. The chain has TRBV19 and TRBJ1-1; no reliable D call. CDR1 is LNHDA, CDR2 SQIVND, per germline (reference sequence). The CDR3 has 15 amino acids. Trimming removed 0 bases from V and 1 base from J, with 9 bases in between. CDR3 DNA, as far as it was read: TGTGCCAGTAGTATAGATCAGATAAAGAACACTGAA. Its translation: CASSIDQIKNTE. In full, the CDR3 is CASSIDQIKNTEAFF. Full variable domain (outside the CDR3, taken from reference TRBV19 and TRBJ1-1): DGGITQSPKYLFRKEGQNVTLSCEQNLNHDAMYWYRQDPGQGLRLIYYSQIVNDFQKGDIAEGYSVSREKKESFPLTVTSAQKNPTAFYLCASSIDQIKNTEAFFGQGTRLTVV.

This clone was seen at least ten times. The sequenced CDR3 bases are TGTGCCAGCAGCCTCGGAGCGCAGAGAAGAACTGAA. This sequence encodes CASSLGAQRRTE. The entire CDR3 sequence reads CASSLGAQRRTEAFF. This chain connects TRBV7-2 to TRBJ1-1; D is undetermined. The CDR3 is cut off 3 residues early in the read; its end comes from the germline J gene. CDR3 length: 15 residues. V was clipped by 5 bases and J by 5 bases, with 18 bases between them. The germline CDR1 and CDR2 sequences are SGHTA and FQGNSA.

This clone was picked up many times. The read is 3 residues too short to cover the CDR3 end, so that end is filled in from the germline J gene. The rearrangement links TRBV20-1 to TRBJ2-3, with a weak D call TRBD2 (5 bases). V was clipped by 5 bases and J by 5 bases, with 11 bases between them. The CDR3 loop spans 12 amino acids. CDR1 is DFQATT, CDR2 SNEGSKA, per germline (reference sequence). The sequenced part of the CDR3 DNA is TGCAGTGCTGGGCGGGCTGAAGATACG. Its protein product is CSAGRAEDT. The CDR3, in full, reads CSAGRAEDTQYF.